This TCR beta chain was sequenced for a study of CD8 T cells in Susac syndrome. The CDR3 has 16 amino acids. J was trimmed by 4 bases and V by 2 bases; bases with no gene match: 10. The germline CDR1 and CDR2 sequences are GTSNPN and SVGIG (reference sequence). When the RNA was reverse transcribed, random hexamers were used with an input of about 0.45 to 1 ug. Multiplex immunoSEQ PCR targeted 54 Vbeta and 13 Jbeta TCR beta segments. Using its own MiXCR run on the immunoSEQ multiplex PCR reads, TCRdb lists one record per CDR3 protein. The data hold roughly 400,000 distinct CDR3 sequences, with around 83% observed a single time.

Sequenced sample: CD8+ T cells from PBMCs. This TCR was recovered from a human donor with multiple sclerosis. V is TRBV30 and J is TRBJ2-3; 9 bases are a match to TRBD2. The CDR3 coding sequence is TGTGCCTGGAGTCTAGAGATTAGCGGGAGCCCAGATACGCAGTATTTT. Its protein product is CAWSLEISGSPDTQYF.